The subject of this entry is one T cell receptor beta chain. Its antigen is not known. The PCR made use of 60 Vbeta and 13 Jbeta primers. Under the authors' procedure: In a later analysis, 10 million to 11 million of 75 million to 90 million unique beta chains occurred in at least two donors. This table comes from immunoSEQ multiplex PCR, and its TCRdb copy is limited to in-frame clones, with some not included. The DNA gave D and trimming, while V, J and clone size come from that table. The table lists 150,000 to 200,000 clones, 79% of them singletons. The germline gives CDR1 SGHAT, CDR2 FQNNGV. V lost 5 bases to trimming and J lost 7 bases; unmatched junction nucleotides: 12. The CDR3 loop spans 16 amino acids. This record belongs to a study of cytomegalovirus exposure and HLA in healthy donors. Findings of the study overall: DRB1 had the most TCR associations and HLA-C the fewest, a later analysis found, with rates varying by HLA locus. Immune exposure information comprised only CMV serostatus.

The sequence came from a middle-aged woman in good health and CMV-seronegative. Sequencing was carried out using PBMCs. The rearrangement joins TRBV11-2 to TRBJ2-3; 10 bases align to TRBD1. CDR3 bases: TGTGCCAGCAGCGTCCGTAGAGGGACAGGGGAAAATACGCAGTATTTT. It specifies CASSVRRGTGENTQYF.